The sequence of this T cell receptor (beta chain) was determined in a study of CD8+ T cells in alopecia areata. This sample's treatment: oral pan-JAK inhibitor, 5-10 mg twice daily. Extracted from the samples, RNA was reverse transcribed into cDNA to serve as the sequencing template. The assay was immunoSEQ multiplex PCR, and TCRdb's table has in-frame clones only and misses some. The sample lists around 300,000 clones; roughly 63% were seen once. V shed 3 bases and J shed 7 bases, with 6 bases lying between them. This CDR3 spans 11 amino acids. Germline V CDR1 and CDR2: SQVTM, ANQGSEA. The chain uses TRBV29-1 and TRBJ1-4; TRBD1 might be the D (5 bases). This receptor was taken from a human donor with alopecia areata. The specimen was CD4+ T cells sorted from blood, collected around week 54, from a patient treated with tofacitinib. For the CDR3, the DNA is TGCAGCGTTGACAGGGTTGAAAAACTGTTTTTT. It encodes CSVDRVEKLFF.